The 16 T cell receptor beta chains given below trace back to one sample, sequenced in a study of radiation and T cells in renal cell carcinoma. As for time point: blood 2 weeks post-SBRT. The treatment was: 15 Gy SBRT to primary tumor, nephrectomy 4 weeks later. Sequencing used immunoSEQ multiplex PCR; TCRdb keeps in-frame clones, though not all of them. Of about 130,000 clones listed, around 80% are singletons. The source was blood, collected from a patient whose treatment included radiotherapy and nephrectomy. These TCRs come from a man aged 45-65 years with renal cell carcinoma.

V usage is TRBV7-9 and J usage is TRBJ1-4, with unresolved D. The length of the CDR3 is 12 residues. V was pared by 5 bases and J by 3 bases, with 4 bases between. Looked up from germline, CDR1 is SEHNR and CDR2 is FQNEAQ (reference sequence). The CDR3 DNA sequence: TGTGCCAGCAGCCCGTCTAATGAAAAACTGTTTTTT. It specifies CASSPSNEKLFF.

The V and J genes are TRBV9 and TRBJ1-3; TRBD1 matches at 9 bases. V lost 6 bases and J lost 6; bases outside the gene matches: 7. Looked up from germline, CDR1 is SGDLS and CDR2 is YYNGEE. This CDR3 has 14 residues. CDR3 protein: CASNRQGGQNTIYF. CDR3 sequence (DNA): TGTGCCAGCAACAGACAGGGGGGCCAAAACACCATATATTTT.

DNA for the CDR3: TGTGCCAGCAGCCCGCGACTAGCGGGAGGCGAAAATGAGCAGTTCTTC. Translating gives CASSPRLAGGENEQFF. V is TRBV11-3 and J is TRBJ2-1; 13 bases match TRBD2. Trimming cost V 5 bases and J 7 bases; bases outside gene matches: 8. In germline, CDR1 is SGHNT, CDR2 YENEEA. CDR3 size: 16 residues.

The V gene is TRBV13, the J gene TRBJ2-7, with a weak D call TRBD2 (5 bases). CDR3 length equals 14 residues. Per the germline V gene, CDR1 is PRHDT and CDR2 is FYEKMQ (reference sequence). Trimming left V 4 bases short and J 3 bases short, with 13 bases between. DNA of the CDR3: TGTGCCAGCAGCTCCCCGGCGGGTATCTACGAGCAGTACTTC. Translation: CASSSPAGIYEQYF.

CDR3 coding DNA: TGTGCCAGCACCCGGGGGGGGCAGGGGGCCACAGATACGCAGTATTTT. Amino acid sequence: CASTRGGQGATDTQYF. The chain carries TRBV5-4 and TRBJ2-3; D might be TRBD1 or TRBD2, each matching 8 bases. Looked up from germline, CDR1 is SGHNT and CDR2 is YYREEE (reference sequence). With 6 bases removed from V and 2 bases from J, the gap between germline ends came to 19 bases. The length of the CDR3 is 16 residues.

The CDR3 reads CASSNPGVEQFF. CDR3 coding DNA: TGTGCCAGTAGTAACCCGGGAGTGGAGCAGTTCTTC. The chain carries TRBV19 and TRBJ2-1, with D perhaps matching TRBD2 (6 bases). Germline V gene sequence: CDR1 LNHDA, CDR2 SQIVND (reference sequence). Trimming removed 4 bases from V and 10 bases from J, with 11 bases in between. The CDR3 runs to 12 residues.

The CDR3, as DNA: TGTGCCAGCAGCTCTCTCACCGGACGTTTCACTGAAGCTTTCTTT. Translated, it gives CASSSLTGRFTEAFF. V usage is TRBV13 and J usage is TRBJ1-1; D not resolved. The CDR3 consists of 15 residues. CDR1 PRHDT and CDR2 FYEKMQ come from the germline V gene (reference sequence). The V gene lost 4 bases and the J gene lost 4 bases, with 16 bases spanning the gap.

On this clone: The sample contains more than one DNA sequence encoding this CDR3. The chain couples TRBV30 to TRBJ1-6; D is possibly TRBD1 (6 bases). Germline loops: CDR1 GTSNPN, CDR2 SVGIG (reference sequence). Trimming left V 0 bases short and J 10 bases short, with 13 bases between. The CDR3 runs to 14 residues. The CDR3 coding sequence is TGTGCCTGGAGTGTACTAACAGGGTCCTCACCCCTCCACTTT. It encodes CAWSVLTGSSPLHF.

This clone was detected once. The V call is TRBV5-1, the J call TRBJ2-7; D possibly corresponds to TRBD1 (6 bases). The germline CDR1 and CDR2 sequences are SGHRS and YFSETQ. The ends were cut back, 4 bases at V and 6 bases at J, with 11 bases in the middle. The CDR3 has 12 amino acids. The CDR3 DNA reads as TGCGCCAGCAGCCCCACAGGGCGCGAGCAGTACTTC. Amino acids: CASSPTGREQYF. The full variable domain, rest sourced from reference TRBV5-1 and TRBJ2-7, is KAGVTQTPRYLIKTRGQQVTLSCSPISGHRSVSWYQQTPGQGLQFLFEYFSETQRNKGNFPGRFSGRQFSNSRSEMNVSTLELGDSALYLCASSPTGREQYFGPGTRLTVT.

The chain links TRBV6-5 to TRBJ2-7; no clear D gene. The V end lost 2 bases, the J end lost 1 base, and 6 bases lay between the germline ends. The germline V gene has CDR1 MNHEY and CDR2 SVGAGI. CDR3 size: 13 residues. The CDR3 sequence is CASSYGTSYEQYF. The DNA for the CDR3 is TGTGCCAGCAGTTACGGCACATCCTACGAGCAGTACTTC.

The chain recombines TRBV4-1 with TRBJ2-2; D may match TRBD1 or TRBD2 (6 bases each). V shed 2 bases and J shed 4 bases, with 14 bases lying between them. Germline V lookup: CDR1 MGHRA, CDR2 YSYEKL. The CDR3 covers 16 residues. CDR3 DNA: TGCGCCAGCAGCCAACACCGGGGGCTTGGCACCGGGGAGCTGTTTTTT. It translates to CASSQHRGLGTGELFF.

The chain couples TRBV2 to TRBJ2-7; 9 bases are a match to TRBD1. This CDR3 has 15 amino acids. CDR1 is SNHLY, CDR2 FYNNEI, per germline. With 0 bases clipped from V and 2 bases from J, the junction kept 2 bases outside the gene matches. CDR3 sequence reads: CASSEAWTGAYEQYF. The CDR3 region has the DNA TGTGCCAGCAGTGAAGCTTGGACAGGGGCCTACGAGCAGTACTTC.

V gene TRBV5-4 combines with J gene TRBJ1-6; TRBD1 agrees at 7 bases. Germline V gene sequence: CDR1 SGHNT, CDR2 YYREEE (reference sequence). The CDR3 loop spans 16 amino acids. V was pared by 0 bases and J by 6 bases, with 6 bases of the junction left unmatched. The CDR3 DNA follows: TGTGCCAGCAGCTTGGGACAGGGTATGGGTAATTCACCCCTCCACTTT. It yields the protein CASSLGQGMGNSPLHF.

This clone has only a few counts. This sequence joins TRBV6-1 and TRBJ1-5; possible D gene TRBD1, 5 bases. The CDR3 has 15 amino acids. Per the germline V gene, CDR1 is MNHNS and CDR2 is SASEGT. V dropped 1 base and J dropped 2 bases, with 9 bases sitting between them. Here the CDR3 reads CASSEVGGGNQPQHF. CDR3 in DNA: TGTGCCAGCAGTGAAGTAGGAGGGGGCAATCAGCCCCAGCATTTT.

This chain uses TRBV28 with TRBJ1-2; weak D call: TRBD1 (5 bases). This CDR3 region has 14 residues. The ends were cut back, 3 bases at V and 2 bases at J, with 10 bases in the middle. Germline CDR1 reads MDHEN; CDR2 reads SYDVKM. The CDR3 DNA sequence: TGTGCCAGCAGTTTGTTTCAGGGAAACTATGGCTACACCTTC. Its translation is CASSLFQGNYGYTF.

The V and J genes are TRBV19 and TRBJ2-1, with TRBD2 identical over 11 bases. Germline V gene lookup returns CDR1 LNHDA and CDR2 SQIVND (reference sequence). The CDR3 totals 15 residues. V shed 3 bases and J 7 bases; nucleotides not matched to a gene: 5. The CDR3 is CASSMIIAGGNEQFF. In DNA form, the CDR3 reads TGTGCCAGTAGTATGATAATAGCGGGAGGGAATGAGCAGTTCTTC.